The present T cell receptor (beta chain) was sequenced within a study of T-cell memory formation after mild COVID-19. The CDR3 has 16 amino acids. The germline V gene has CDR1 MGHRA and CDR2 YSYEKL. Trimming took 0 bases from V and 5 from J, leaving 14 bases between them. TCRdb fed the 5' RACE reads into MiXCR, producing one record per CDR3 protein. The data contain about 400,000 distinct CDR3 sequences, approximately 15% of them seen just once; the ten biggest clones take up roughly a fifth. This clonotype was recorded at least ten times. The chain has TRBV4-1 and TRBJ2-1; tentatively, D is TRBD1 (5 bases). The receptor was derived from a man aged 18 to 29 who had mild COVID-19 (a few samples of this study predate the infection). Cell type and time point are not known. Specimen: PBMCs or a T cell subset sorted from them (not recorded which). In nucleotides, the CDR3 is TGCGCCAGCAGCCAAGAACCATGGTCAGGGAACAATGAGCAGTTCTTC. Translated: CASSQEPWSGNNEQFF.